This TCR beta chain was found in a study of shared clonotypes between healthy human individuals. Study results and limitations: The study's rarefaction showed incomplete sorted-subset sequencing despite large depth. Between several donors, naive CD4 clonotypes were shared at a level of around 4.8%. An effect of sequencing depth on clonotype sharing among donors was expected.

Comment on this clone: Its matching antigen is unknown. Relative to the germline gene, one junction end is altered; a read error may explain this. The same CDR3 also results from other DNA sequences found in this sample.

Germline loops: CDR1 LNHDA, CDR2 SQIVND (reference sequence). The CDR3 loop spans 15 amino acids. TCRdb's table, derived via immunoSEQ multiplex PCR, lists solely in-frame clones and lacks some. Of 300,000 to 350,000 clones in the sample, about 73% are singletons; the top ten hold about 10%. The J gene is TRBJ2-4, the V gene TRBV19; 9 positions match TRBD2. Sequencing was performed on memory CD4+ T cells sorted from blood. The subset is: CD45RA-negative fraction. This TCR derives from a man aged 25-45 years in good health. The CDR3 is CASSIAGEAKNIQYF. The CDR3 bases are TGTGCCAGCAGTATAGCGGGAGAGGCCAAAAACATTCAGTACTTC.